A selection of T cell receptor beta chains follows, all from one sample in a study of T cells after yellow fever vaccination. TCRdb re-called the 5' RACE reads through MiXCR, storing one row per CDR3 protein. The data show about 510,000 distinct CDR3 sequences, about a fifth seen once. The sequencing here drew on PBMCs, taken approximately 22 days after the first yellow fever vaccination. These TCRs come from a man aged 18 to 30 who received the YFV17D yellow fever vaccine. Each CDR3 is given with its conserved first and last residue. The D gene is left open where the match is weak. Not every row has a clone size; where given, it reads once, few, many or a size class.

DNA | CDR3 | J | size | V | D
TGCGCCACCCTGAAGGCGAGCACAGATACGCAGTATTTT | CATLKASTDTQYF | TRBJ2-3 | NA | TRBV10-2 | NA
TGTGCCAGCAGTCTTCCTCCCTACAATGAGCAGTTCTTC | CASSLPPYNEQFF | TRBJ2-1 | NA | TRBV12-3/TRBV12-4 | NA
TGTGCCAGCAGCAGGGATTTGGGACACGAGCAGTACTTC | CASSRDLGHEQYF | TRBJ2-7 | NA | TRBV4-2 | NA
TGTGCCAGCAGCTTAGACGGATTCTATGGCTACACCTTC | CASSLDGFYGYTF | TRBJ1-2 | NA | TRBV7-2 | NA
TGTGCCAGCAGCCAAGTTGGGCAGGGGATCGCACCCCTCCACTTT | CASSQVGQGIAPLHF | TRBJ1-6 | NA | TRBV4-2 | NA
TGTGCCAGCAGCTTACCACCCCCAAGGACTGAAGCTTTCTTT | CASSLPPPRTEAFF | TRBJ1-1 | few | TRBV7-2 | NA
TGTGCCACCAGTGATCCCTGGACAGGGAGCAATGAGCAGTTCTTC | CATSDPWTGSNEQFF | TRBJ2-1 | NA | TRBV24-1 | TRBD1
TGTGCCAGCAGCAAGTACACCCTGGAATATTGCGAGCAGTTCTTC | CASSKYTLEYCEQFF | TRBJ2-1 | NA | TRBV21-1 | NA
TGTGCCAGCAGCTTACCAGAAGCCTATGGCTACACCTTC | CASSLPEAYGYTF | TRBJ1-2 | few | TRBV7-9 | NA
TGTGCCAGCAGCCTACCAGGGGCCGGGGAGCAGTACTTC | CASSLPGAGEQYF | TRBJ2-7 | NA | TRBV5-6 | NA
TGTGCCAGCAGCCGTCAAGGACTAGCGGGGGGGGATACGCAGTATTTT | CASSRQGLAGGDTQYF | TRBJ2-3 | few | TRBV7-8 | TRBD2
TGCGCCAGCCGGGAGAGCGATAATTCACCCCTCCACTTT | CASRESDNSPLHF | TRBJ1-6 | NA | TRBV5-1 | NA
TGTGCCAGCAGGGGGACAGGGGATAACACTGAAGCTTTCTTT | CASRGTGDNTEAFF | TRBJ1-1 | NA | TRBV12-3/TRBV12-4 | TRBD1
TGTGCCAGCAGCGGGGACAGCCGGAACTATGGCTACACCTTC | CASSGDSRNYGYTF | TRBJ1-2 | many | TRBV9 | TRBD1
TGTGCCAGCAGTTACGAAGGGAGCCTAGTGTCGGGGGTACAAGAGACCCAGTACTTC | CASSYEGSLVSGVQETQYF | TRBJ2-5 | few | TRBV6-2/TRBV6-3 | NA
TGTGCCAGCAGCTTAGGCGGCAACTTAGAGACCCAGTACTTC | CASSLGGNLETQYF | TRBJ2-5 | NA | TRBV7-6 | NA
TGTGCCAGCAGCGCGACTTGGTGGGGGGGGACCCCTTTGGACATTCAGTACTTC | CASSATWWGGTPLDIQYF | TRBJ2-4 | NA | TRBV11-2 | TRBD2
TGTGCCAGTAAGGACTACAGCACAGATACGCAGTATTTT | CASKDYSTDTQYF | TRBJ2-3 | NA | TRBV19 | NA
TGTGCCAGCAGTTACGGCTCTGGGGCCAACGTCCTGACTTTC | CASSYGSGANVLTF | TRBJ2-6 | NA | TRBV6-2/TRBV6-3 | NA
TGTGCCATCAGTGACACAGGGGGCTCTGGGGCCAACGTCCTGACTTTC | CAISDTGGSGANVLTF | TRBJ2-6 | few | TRBV10-3 | TRBD1
TGTGCCAGCAGTTACGGGGAGCGGGGAGACAATGAGCAGTTCTTC | CASSYGERGDNEQFF | TRBJ2-1 | few | TRBV6-2/TRBV6-3 | TRBD2
TGTGCCAGCAGCCCTACTAGCGGGGGCACAGATACGCAGTATTTT | CASSPTSGGTDTQYF | TRBJ2-3 | many | TRBV12-3/TRBV12-4 | TRBD2
TGTGCCACCAGTGATTTAGAAGATACGCAGTATTTT | CATSDLEDTQYF | TRBJ2-3 | few | TRBV24-1 | NA
TGCGCCAGCAGCTTGGGTGTCACCGTTTCGAACACCGGGGAGCTGTTTTTT | CASSLGVTVSNTGELFF | TRBJ2-2 | NA | TRBV5-1 | NA
TGTGCCAGCAGCTTACTAGACAGGACGAGGGGCTATGGCTACACCTTC | CASSLLDRTRGYGYTF | TRBJ1-2 | NA | TRBV7-9 | NA
TGTGCCAGCTCGGCCGGGGCTAGCGGGAATGAGCAGTTCTTC | CASSAGASGNEQFF | TRBJ2-1 | NA | TRBV7-3 | TRBD2
TGCAGCGTTGCCTCGATCCGGACAGGGGTCGGGGAGCTGTTTTTT | CSVASIRTGVGELFF | TRBJ2-2 | few | TRBV29-1 | TRBD1
TGCAGCGCCGAAGCGGACGGATACGAGCAGTACTTC | CSAEADGYEQYF | TRBJ2-7 | few | TRBV29-1 | NA
TGTGCCAGCAGTCCGGACAGGGGTTGGGAAACCCAGTACTTC | CASSPDRGWETQYF | TRBJ2-5 | NA | TRBV28 | TRBD1
TGCAGTGCTTCGACAGGGGAAGCTTTCTTT | CSASTGEAFF | TRBJ1-1 | few | TRBV20-1 | TRBD1
TGTGCCAGCAGCTCCACTCTAGCGGGGATTAACAATGAGCAGTTCTTC | CASSSTLAGINNEQFF | TRBJ2-1 | few | TRBV7-9 | TRBD2
TGCGCCAGCAGCTTAACAGGGGAGAAACTGTTTTTT | CASSLTGEKLFF | TRBJ1-4 | few | TRBV5-1 | TRBD1
TGCAGTGCTAGACCCGGGGAAAGGAACACTGAAGCTTTCTTT | CSARPGERNTEAFF | TRBJ1-1 | NA | TRBV20-1 | NA
TGTGCCACCAGCGTGGGGACCGCCGGGGACGGCTACACCTTC | CATSVGTAGDGYTF | TRBJ1-2 | NA | TRBV15 | NA
TGCAGTGCTGGGGGGGCAGGGGTGGTAGATACGCAGTATTTT | CSAGGAGVVDTQYF | TRBJ2-3 | NA | TRBV20-1 | NA
TGTGCCAGCACCTTAGACGGCTACCGGGAGACCCAGTACTTC | CASTLDGYRETQYF | TRBJ2-5 | few | TRBV6-2/TRBV6-3 | NA
TGTGCCAGCAGCCAAGATCTGGGGGGTCAGCCCCAGCATTTT | CASSQDLGGQPQHF | TRBJ1-5 | few | TRBV4-2 | NA
TGTGCCAGCAGCCATGACAGGGAAAGAGGCTACACCTTC | CASSHDRERGYTF | TRBJ1-2 | few | TRBV7-9 | TRBD1
TGTGCCAGCAGCTCCGGACTGGTCCCCTACAATGAGCAGTTCTTC | CASSSGLVPYNEQFF | TRBJ2-1 | few | TRBV7-2 | NA
TGTGCCAGCAGCCCCCGATGGGACAGCAATGAGCAGTTCTTC | CASSPRWDSNEQFF | TRBJ2-1 | few | TRBV7-2 | TRBD1
TGTGCCAGCAGCTGGGAGGGAAACATTCAGTACTTC | CASSWEGNIQYF | TRBJ2-4 | few | TRBV21-1 | NA
TGCAGTGCTAGAAGAGCGGGGGGTCCAGATACGCAGTATTTT | CSARRAGGPDTQYF | TRBJ2-3 | few | TRBV20-1 | TRBD2
TGTGCCAGTAGTCCTACGGTGGCTGAGCAGTTCTTC | CASSPTVAEQFF | TRBJ2-1 | NA | TRBV19 | NA
TGCGCCAGCAGCGCGGCCGGGACAGGGGAAGAGACCCAGTACTTC | CASSAAGTGEETQYF | TRBJ2-5 | NA | TRBV5-1 | TRBD1
TGTGCCAGCAGCTCCCGGGACAGGGGGAACGAGCAGTACTTC | CASSSRDRGNEQYF | TRBJ2-7 | many | TRBV14 | TRBD1
TGTGCCAGCAGCTTAGTAAGGGGGGATGAGCAGTTCTTC | CASSLVRGDEQFF | TRBJ2-1 | few | TRBV7-2 | NA
TGTGCCAGCAGTTACTCTCCAGGGGCGGACACTGAAGCTTTCTTT | CASSYSPGADTEAFF | TRBJ1-1 | NA | TRBV6-2/TRBV6-3 | NA
TGCAGTGCTGATTTTAGCGGGGCTGTCCAAGAGACCCAGTACTTC | CSADFSGAVQETQYF | TRBJ2-5 | few | TRBV20-1 | TRBD2
TGCAGTGCTATTCGGGACAGTAACTATGGCTACACCTTC | CSAIRDSNYGYTF | TRBJ1-2 | few | TRBV20-1 | TRBD1
TGTGCCAGCAGTTACGCGGGGCAGCAGTTCTTC | CASSYAGQQFF | TRBJ2-1 | NA | TRBV6-5 | NA
TGTGCTAGTGGATTAGGGACAGTTCAAGAGACCCAGTACTTC | CASGLGTVQETQYF | TRBJ2-5 | NA | TRBV12-5 | TRBD1
TGCAGTGCTAGACCAATGGCGGGAAGGAGCGGGAATCAGCCCCAGCATTTT | CSARPMAGRSGNQPQHF | TRBJ1-5 | NA | TRBV20-1 | NA
TGTGCCAGCAGTCCCAGGGTGTACTATGGCTACACCTTC | CASSPRVYYGYTF | TRBJ1-2 | NA | TRBV6-5 | NA
TGCGCCAGCAGCTTGGCCGTGGGGATTTACGAGCAGTACTTC | CASSLAVGIYEQYF | TRBJ2-7 | many | TRBV5-1 | NA
TGCGCCAGCAGCCAAGATATCCTAGCGGGGGGATACACAGATACGCAGTATTTT | CASSQDILAGGYTDTQYF | TRBJ2-3 | many | TRBV4-3 | TRBD2
TGCAGTGCAAAACTCCAGGACAGCCTAGCGATCAATGAGCAGTTCTTC | CSAKLQDSLAINEQFF | TRBJ2-1 | NA | TRBV20-1 | NA
TGCGCCAGCACCGGGACAGACAACACCGGGGAGCTGTTTTTT | CASTGTDNTGELFF | TRBJ2-2 | NA | TRBV4-1 | TRBD1